The clone carrying this T cell receptor (beta chain) turned up a few times. This specimen belongs to a study of T-cell reconstitution after alpha-beta-depleted transplantation in children. Unique molecular identifiers were incorporated during preparation of the TCRbeta library. MiXCR, applied by TCRdb to the PCR reads, yields one record per CDR3 protein. Seen here are some 300,000 distinct CDR3 sequences, approximately 10% observed once, and the top ten hold around 2.4%. The V gene lost 0 bases and the J gene lost 0 bases, with 7 bases spanning the gap. The CDR3 consists of 16 residues. Looked up from germline, CDR1 is SGHRS and CDR2 is YFSETQ.

This receptor was obtained from a human donor who donated a stem cell graft to a child with acute lymphoblastic leukemia. The rearrangement uses TRBV5-1 and TRBJ2-6; the D is unclear. Source: PBMCs from the stem cell graft donor, taken from the stem cell graft. In DNA, the CDR3 is TGCGCCAGCAGCTTGGACAGCCTCTCTGGGGCCAACGTCCTGACTTTC. Translated: CASSLDSLSGANVLTF. Using reference TRBV5-1 and TRBJ2-6 for the parts outside the CDR3, the full variable domain is KAGVTQTPRYLIKTRGQQVTLSCSPISGHRSVSWYQQTPGQGLQFLFEYFSETQRNKGNFPGRFSGRQFSNSRSEMNVSTLELGDSALYLCASSLDSLSGANVLTFGAGSRLTVL.